This is a list of T cell receptor beta chains from one sample in a study of blood T cell repertoires in COVID-19. The table came from immunoSEQ multiplex PCR; TCRdb's copy has only in-frame clones and leaves some out. The top ten hold approximately 5% of the sample, which has about 160,000 clones, about 92% seen once. The source material was peripheral blood. Receptors originate from a man younger than 40 with COVID-19, enrolled during active disease. The CDR3 runs from the conserved cysteine through the conserved F or W. D genes are given only for firm matches. Size is stated for part of the rows, as once, few or many counts, or as a class when the clone is expanded.

d_call j_call v_call clone_size cdr3_nt cdr3_aa
TRBD2 TRBJ2-1 TRBV9 - TGTGCCAGCAGTCTCACCCTAGCGGGGGGGCGGGGTGAGCAGTTCTTC CASSLTLAGGRGEQFF
TRBD1 TRBJ2-7 TRBV25-1 - TGTGCCAGCAGGGAGGGGACAGGGGACGAGCAGTACTTC CASREGTGDEQYF
- TRBJ2-3 TRBV5-6 - TGTGCCAGCAGCTTGGGCCCCACTAGCACAGATACGCAGTATTTT CASSLGPTSTDTQYF
TRBD1 TRBJ1-1 TRBV9 - TGTGCCAGCAGCCCCTTTCAGGGGGCGGACACTGAAGCTTTCTTT CASSPFQGADTEAFF
TRBD1 TRBJ1-2 TRBV29-1 - TGCAGCGTTGGACAGGGGGCGGACTATGGCTACACCTTC CSVGQGADYGYTF
TRBD1 TRBJ1-5 TRBV27 - TGTGCCACCGGACAGGGGTTCCCCAATCAGCCCCAGCATTTT CATGQGFPNQPQHF
- TRBJ2-7 TRBV11-2 - TGTACCAGCAGCCAGACAGCCTACGAGCAGTACTTC CTSSQTAYEQYF
- TRBJ2-5 TRBV7-6 - TGTGCCAGCAGCTTAGCAGCCCAAGAGACCCAGTACTTC CASSLAAQETQYF
- TRBJ2-1 TRBV7-2 once TGTGCCAGCAGCTTAGCCCTACATACCTCAGGGATGGATGAGCAGTTCTTC CASSLALHTSGMDEQFF
- TRBJ1-5 TRBV6-2/TRBV6-3 - TGTGCCAGCAGTTACTCAGAGTGGAGCAATCAGCCCCAGCATTTT CASSYSEWSNQPQHF
TRBD1 TRBJ1-2 TRBV29-1 - TGCAGCGCCGGGGACAGCTATGGCTACACCTTC CSAGDSYGYTF
- TRBJ2-1 TRBV7-9 - TGTGCCAGCAGGTCGGGGGATGAGCAGTTCTTC CASRSGDEQFF
- TRBJ2-7 TRBV5-6 many TGTGCCAGCAGCTTGGGCGGGGATTCCTACGAGCAGTACTTC CASSLGGDSYEQYF
TRBD1 TRBJ2-7 TRBV5-1 - TGCGCCAGCAGCCCCGGACAGGGGGGTTACGAGCAGTACTTC CASSPGQGGYEQYF
TRBD2 TRBJ2-3 TRBV6-1 once TGTGCCAGCAGTGGGAGACTAGCGGTCGGCGGAGGTACGCAGTATTTT CASSGRLAVGGGTQYF
TRBD2 TRBJ2-2 TRBV7-6 - TGTGCCAGCAGCCGCAATGTCGGAGCGGGAGTTCTTGACGGGGAGCTGTTTTTT CASSRNVGAGVLDGELFF
TRBD1 TRBJ1-6 TRBV11-1 - TGTGCCAGCAGCCCCCGACAGGGTGGTTCACCCCTCCACTTT CASSPRQGGSPLHF
TRBD2 TRBJ2-7 TRBV28 - TGTGCCAGCAGTTTAGATAGCGGGAGCTCACTTCAGTACTTC CASSLDSGSSLQYF
- TRBJ1-1 TRBV5-1 - TGCGCCAGCAGCTTGGGACAGCCCACTGAAGCTTTCTTT CASSLGQPTEAFF
TRBD2 TRBJ2-2 TRBV12-5 - TGTGCTAGTGGAACGGGGGGAGTTGCCGGGGAGCTGTTTTTT CASGTGGVAGELFF
TRBD1 TRBJ1-1 TRBV2 few TGTGCCAGCAGTGTACAGGGGGCATCGGGCACTGAAGCTTTCTTT CASSVQGASGTEAFF
- TRBJ1-1 TRBV11-3 - TGTGCCAGCAGCATTAATCGGGACACTGAAGCTTTCTTT CASSINRDTEAFF
- TRBJ2-2 TRBV11-1 - TGTGCCAGCAGCTTAGAAGGGGTTTCCGGGGAGCTGTTTTTT CASSLEGVSGELFF
- TRBJ1-4 TRBV6-5 - TGTGCCAGCAGTTACTTAGGGAGGGGAAATGAAAAACTGTTTTTT CASSYLGRGNEKLFF
- TRBJ1-1 TRBV11-2 - TGTGCCAGCAGCTCTTATGGGACAACACACACTGAAGCTTTCTTT CASSSYGTTHTEAFF
- TRBJ1-6 TRBV4-3 - TGCGCCAGCAGCCCACGAGCCGGGGGTAGGACCTATAATTCACCCCTCCACTTT CASSPRAGGRTYNSPLHF
- TRBJ1-5 TRBV3-1/TRBV3-2 - TGTGCCAGCAGCCAAGATTATAATCGTCAGCCCCAGCATTTT CASSQDYNRQPQHF
TRBD1 TRBJ1-3 TRBV5-6 - TGTGCCAGCAGCTTGGGGACAGGGGGTGACACCATATATTTT CASSLGTGGDTIYF
- TRBJ1-1 TRBV2 - TGTGCCAGCAGTGCGGGCCCAGGGCGGAACACTGAAGCTTTCTTT CASSAGPGRNTEAFF
TRBD1 TRBJ1-4 TRBV6-2/TRBV6-3 - TGTGCCAGCAGTACCTCGACAGGGGCGACACCTAATGAAAAACTGTTTTTT CASSTSTGATPNEKLFF
- TRBJ2-7 TRBV7-9 - TGTGCCAGCAGCTCCGGAGGGGGGGGCTCCTACGAGCAGTACTTC CASSSGGGGSYEQYF
- TRBJ1-4 TRBV18 - TGTGCCAGCTCACGAAATCCCACAGGACATGGGGAAAAACTGTTTTTT CASSRNPTGHGEKLFF
TRBD2 TRBJ2-7 TRBV5-6 once TGTGCCAGCAGCATTACTAGCGGGAGAGTCTCCTACGAGCAGTACTTC CASSITSGRVSYEQYF
TRBD2 TRBJ2-3 TRBV5-4 - TGTGCCAGCAGCCTGAGACTAGCGGGGGGTTACACAGATACGCAGTATTTT CASSLRLAGGYTDTQYF
TRBD2 TRBJ2-2 TRBV7-2 - TGTGCCAGCAGCTTAGTGGGTCTAGCGGGAGGCGCGAACACCGGGGAGCTGTTTTTT CASSLVGLAGGANTGELFF
- TRBJ2-6 TRBV4-2 - TGTGCCAGCAGCCAAGATAGGACAGTCGGGGCCAACGTCCTGACTTTC CASSQDRTVGANVLTF
- TRBJ1-1 TRBV6-5 - TGTGCCAGCAGTTACTCCGGACACCCCGGCCCCGGTGGAGCTTTCTTT CASSYSGHPGPGGAFF
TRBD1 TRBJ1-4 TRBV28 - TGTGCCAGCAGCTCAACAGGGACAGCTCATAATGAAAAACTGTTTTTT CASSSTGTAHNEKLFF
- TRBJ1-4 TRBV7-8 - TGTGCCAGCAGCTTAGCGCAAGGGGATGAAAAACTGTTTTTT CASSLAQGDEKLFF
- TRBJ2-4 TRBV5-4 - TGTGCCAGCAGTTCTGGGGACACCTGGGACAAAAACATTCAGTACTTC CASSSGDTWDKNIQYF
- TRBJ1-1 TRBV28 - TGTGCCAGCAATTTTCCGACAGAAAACACTGAAGCTTTCTTT CASNFPTENTEAFF
TRBD2 TRBJ2-5 TRBV7-3 - TGTGCCAGCAGCTTAAACGCTGGTAGCGGGAGCATACAAGAGACCCAGTACTTC CASSLNAGSGSIQETQYF
TRBD1 TRBJ1-2 TRBV19 once TGTGCCAGTAGTATAGAGGACAGGAGACACTATGGCTACACCTTC CASSIEDRRHYGYTF
- TRBJ2-7 TRBV4-3 - TGCGCCAGCAGCCAAGTTCACAGGGCCGGAGATCTATCCTACGAGCAGTACTTC CASSQVHRAGDLSYEQYF
TRBD1 TRBJ1-5 TRBV5-6 - TGTGCCAGCAGCGACACCGGGACAGGGGGCATCCAGCCCCAGCATTTT CASSDTGTGGIQPQHF
TRBD2 TRBJ2-7 TRBV11-2 - TGTGCCAGCAGCGGGGGGACTAGCCCTTTCGTCAACGAGCAGTACTTC CASSGGTSPFVNEQYF
- TRBJ1-6 TRBV4-1 - TGCGCCAGCAGCCAAGATACAGACCGACCCCTCCACTTT CASSQDTDRPLHF
TRBD1 TRBJ2-7 TRBV11-2 few TGTGCCAGCAGGGGACAGGGCATCCACGAGCAGTACTTC CASRGQGIHEQYF
- TRBJ2-1 TRBV9 - TGTGCCAGCAGCGTAGAAGGGAGTATGCTCAATGAGCAGTTCTTC CASSVEGSMLNEQFF
TRBD1 TRBJ1-1 TRBV9 - TGTGCCAGCAGCGTGACAGGGAGAGGCACTGAAGCTTTCTTT CASSVTGRGTEAFF